Listed below are T cell receptor beta chains from one sample, sequenced in a study of blood T cell repertoires in COVID-19. Measured with immunoSEQ multiplex PCR; TCRdb has only the in-frame clones, and not every one. Of hundreds of thousands of clones listed, over 75% are singletons. Sequences were obtained from PBMCs or T cells enriched from blood (not recorded which). Receptors were obtained from a woman aged 35 to 49 with acute COVID-19. CDR3s include the opening cysteine and the closing phenylalanine or tryptophan. The D gene is left open where the match is weak. Expanded clones get a size class; other rows say once, few or many, or leave the size out.

size: few
D: TRBD1
length: 15
V: TRBV15
J: TRBJ1-6
CDR3: CATRRGRSYNSPLHF
DNA: TGTGCCACCCGGAGGGGGCGATCCTATAATTCACCCCTCCACTTT

size: .
D: TRBD2
length: 15
V: TRBV4-1
J: TRBJ2-7
CDR3: CASSQDPRGFTEQYF
DNA: TGCGCCAGCAGCCAAGATCCGCGGGGGTTTACCGAGCAGTACTTC

size: .
D: TRBD1
length: 14
V: TRBV5-4
J: TRBJ1-1
CDR3: CASSETGGGTEAFF
DNA: TGTGCCAGCAGCGAAACAGGGGGCGGCACTGAAGCTTTCTTT

size: .
D: .
length: 14
V: TRBV29-1
J: TRBJ1-1
CDR3: CSVDTYIGQTEAFF
DNA: TGCAGCGTCGATACTTATATCGGACAGACTGAAGCTTTCTTT

size: .
D: .
length: 14
V: TRBV4-2
J: TRBJ1-5
CDR3: CASSQVMGSQPQHF
DNA: TGTGCCAGCAGCCAAGTGATGGGGAGCCAGCCCCAGCATTTT

size: .
D: TRBD1
length: 16
V: TRBV6-1
J: TRBJ2-7
CDR3: CASSELRWTGGGEQYF
DNA: TGTGCCAGCAGTGAATTACGGTGGACAGGGGGCGGCGAGCAGTACTTC

size: .
D: .
length: 13
V: TRBV21-1
J: TRBJ2-7
CDR3: CASRKRWGSEQYF
DNA: TGTGCCAGCAGGAAAAGGTGGGGCTCCGAGCAGTACTTC

size: .
D: TRBD2
length: 16
V: TRBV11-2
J: TRBJ2-2
CDR3: CASSLEASGVTGELFF
DNA: TGTGCCAGCAGCTTAGAAGCTAGCGGGGTGACCGGGGAGCTGTTTTTT

size: .
D: .
length: 13
V: TRBV30
J: TRBJ1-1
CDR3: CAWSVRGFTEAFF
DNA: TGTGCCTGGAGTGTGAGGGGGTTCACTGAAGCTTTCTTT

size: .
D: TRBD1
length: 15
V: TRBV11-3
J: TRBJ2-3
CDR3: CASSDRGTGTDTQYF
DNA: TGTGCCAGCAGCGACCGTGGGACAGGGACAGATACGCAGTATTTT

size: .
D: TRBD1
length: 15
V: TRBV4-1
J: TRBJ1-1
CDR3: CASSHQGGLNTEAFF
DNA: TGCGCCAGCAGCCATCAGGGGGGTCTGAACACTGAAGCTTTCTTT

size: .
D: TRBD1
length: 14
V: TRBV6-5
J: TRBJ1-5
CDR3: CASSSGQGGQPQHF
DNA: TGTGCCAGCAGTTCAGGACAGGGCGGACAGCCCCAGCATTTT

size: .
D: .
length: 11
V: TRBV20-1
J: TRBJ1-1
CDR3: CSARSGAEAFF
DNA: TGCAGTGCTAGGAGTGGTGCTGAAGCTTTCTTT

size: .
D: .
length: 17
V: TRBV7-6
J: TRBJ2-7
CDR3: CASSLTGGAGKVREQYF
DNA: TGTGCCAGCAGCTTAACTGGGGGGGCAGGAAAAGTGCGGGAGCAGTACTTC

size: .
D: .
length: 14
V: TRBV5-1
J: TRBJ2-3
CDR3: CASSLTRNTDTQYF
DNA: TGCGCCAGCAGCCTGACTAGGAACACAGATACGCAGTATTTT

size: .
D: TRBD1
length: 15
V: TRBV5-8
J: TRBJ1-5
CDR3: CASSSGQVSNQPQHF
DNA: TGTGCCAGCAGCTCCGGACAGGTGAGCAATCAGCCCCAGCATTTT

size: .
D: .
length: 13
V: TRBV10-1
J: TRBJ2-7
CDR3: CASSEILGGEQYF
DNA: TGCGCCAGCAGCGAAATACTCGGGGGCGAGCAGTACTTC

size: .
D: .
length: 15
V: TRBV19
J: TRBJ2-2
CDR3: CASSTNGEANGELFF
DNA: TGTGCCAGTAGTACAAACGGTGAGGCAAACGGGGAGCTGTTTTTT

size: .
D: .
length: 10
V: TRBV29-1
J: TRBJ1-1
CDR3: CSVDITEAFF
DNA: TGCAGCGTGGACATCACTGAAGCTTTCTTT

size: .
D: TRBD1
length: 15
V: TRBV2
J: TRBJ2-3
CDR3: CASSEQGASTDTQYF
DNA: TGTGCCAGCAGTGAACAGGGGGCGAGCACAGATACGCAGTATTTT

size: .
D: TRBD1
length: 14
V: TRBV30
J: TRBJ1-2
CDR3: CAWSVDRGNYGYTF
DNA: TGTGCCTGGAGTGTAGACAGGGGAAACTATGGCTACACCTTC

size: few
D: .
length: 16
V: TRBV7-9
J: TRBJ1-6
CDR3: CASSLQAASYNSPLHF
DNA: TGTGCCAGCAGCTTGCAGGCCGCCTCCTATAATTCACCCCTCCACTTT

size: .
D: TRBD1
length: 16
V: TRBV23-1
J: TRBJ1-3
CDR3: CASSQRPGGPGNTIYF
DNA: TGCGCCAGCAGTCAACGGCCAGGGGGTCCTGGAAACACCATATATTTT

size: .
D: TRBD1
length: 15
V: TRBV5-1
J: TRBJ1-2
CDR3: CASSLAPQGGYGYTF
DNA: TGCGCCAGCAGCTTGGCCCCACAGGGGGGCTATGGCTACACCTTC

size: .
D: TRBD1
length: 13
V: TRBV19
J: TRBJ1-2
CDR3: CASSDRTGDGYTF
DNA: TGTGCCAGTAGTGATCGGACAGGGGATGGCTACACCTTC

size: .
D: .
length: 15
V: TRBV7-2
J: TRBJ1-5
CDR3: CASSLGGQSNQPQHF
DNA: TGTGCCAGCAGCTTAGGAGGACAAAGCAATCAGCCCCAGCATTTT

size: once
D: TRBD1
length: 17
V: TRBV5-4
J: TRBJ1-2
CDR3: CASSLGGTGVNLYGYTF
DNA: TGTGCCAGCAGCTTGGGGGGGACAGGGGTGAACCTCTATGGCTACACCTTC

size: .
D: TRBD2
length: 15
V: TRBV3-1/TRBV3-2
J: TRBJ2-3
CDR3: CASSQDMRGWDTQYF
DNA: TGTGCCAGCAGCCAAGATATGCGGGGGTGGGATACGCAGTATTTT

size: .
D: .
length: 14
V: TRBV6-1
J: TRBJ2-7
CDR3: CASSDPGEAYEQYF
DNA: TGTGCCAGCAGTGACCCAGGGGAAGCCTACGAGCAGTACTTC

size: .
D: TRBD2
length: 17
V: TRBV9
J: TRBJ2-5
CDR3: CASSVEEGLAGEETQYF
DNA: TGTGCCAGCAGCGTAGAAGAAGGACTAGCGGGGGAAGAGACCCAGTACTTC

size: few
D: .
length: 12
V: TRBV29-1
J: TRBJ1-1
CDR3: CSVGGGNTEAFF
DNA: TGCAGCGTTGGAGGAGGGAACACTGAAGCTTTCTTT

size: .
D: .
length: 15
V: TRBV5-5
J: TRBJ1-2
CDR3: CASSPTGTPNYGYTF
DNA: TGTGCCAGCAGCCCGACCGGGACACCAAACTATGGCTACACCTTC

size: .
D: .
length: 13
V: TRBV18
J: TRBJ2-5
CDR3: CASSPEDQETQYF
DNA: TGTGCCAGCTCACCAGAGGATCAAGAGACCCAGTACTTC

size: .
D: TRBD1
length: 15
V: TRBV30
J: TRBJ1-4
CDR3: CAWTSLAGGNEKLFF
DNA: TGTGCCTGGACCTCTCTGGCAGGGGGAAATGAAAAACTGTTTTTT

size: .
D: TRBD2
length: 17
V: TRBV5-4
J: TRBJ2-3
CDR3: CASSLDLLAGGLDTQYF
DNA: TGTGCCAGCAGCTTGGATCTATTAGCGGGGGGGCTGGATACGCAGTATTTT

size: .
D: .
length: 14
V: TRBV7-9
J: TRBJ1-2
CDR3: CASSLAGRGDGYTF
DNA: TGTGCCAGCAGCTTAGCTGGCAGGGGAGATGGCTACACCTTC

size: .
D: TRBD1
length: 14
V: TRBV25-1
J: TRBJ2-2
CDR3: CASGDRWNTGELFF
DNA: TGTGCCAGCGGGGACAGGTGGAACACCGGGGAGCTGTTTTTT

size: .
D: .
length: 14
V: TRBV3-1/TRBV3-2
J: TRBJ1-2
CDR3: CASSQEATRGGYTF
DNA: TGTGCCAGCAGCCAAGAAGCCACCAGGGGTGGCTACACCTTC

size: once
D: .
length: 17
V: TRBV21-1
J: TRBJ2-7
CDR3: CASSLARLAGEDYEQYF
DNA: TGTGCCAGCAGCCTAGCCCGACTAGCGGGAGAAGATTACGAGCAGTACTTC

size: .
D: .
length: 14
V: TRBV2
J: TRBJ1-5
CDR3: CATSAVNSNQPQHF
DNA: TGTGCCACCTCGGCGGTCAATAGCAATCAGCCCCAGCATTTT

size: .
D: TRBD2
length: 17
V: TRBV27
J: TRBJ2-2
CDR3: CASTPRGLATNTGELFF
DNA: TGTGCCAGCACCCCTCGGGGACTAGCGACGAACACCGGGGAGCTGTTTTTT

size: .
D: TRBD1
length: 13
V: TRBV5-4
J: TRBJ2-7
CDR3: CASSFGQDYEQYF
DNA: TGTGCCAGCAGCTTTGGACAGGACTACGAGCAGTACTTC

size: .
D: .
length: 15
V: TRBV19
J: TRBJ1-4
CDR3: CASSMVFRRFEKLFF
DNA: TGTGCCAGTAGTATGGTGTTCCGGAGGTTTGAAAAACTGTTTTTT

size: .
D: .
length: 16
V: TRBV27
J: TRBJ2-3
CDR3: CASSLWTSLSTDTQYF
DNA: TGTGCCAGCAGTTTATGGACAAGCCTTTCCACAGATACGCAGTATTTT

size: few
D: .
length: 13
V: TRBV19
J: TRBJ1-2
CDR3: CASSIIGRDGYTF
DNA: TGTGCCAGTAGTATAATCGGCAGGGATGGCTACACCTTC

size: .
D: .
length: 15
V: TRBV20-1
J: TRBJ1-3
CDR3: CSASAGSRSGNTIYF
DNA: TGCAGTGCTAGTGCGGGATCCCGCTCTGGAAACACCATATATTTT

size: .
D: .
length: 16
V: TRBV3-1/TRBV3-2
J: TRBJ1-6
CDR3: CASSQTPGQRPSPLHF
DNA: TGTGCCAGCAGCCAGACCCCCGGCCAGCGTCCATCACCCCTCCACTTT

size: .
D: TRBD1
length: 21
V: TRBV9
J: TRBJ2-1
CDR3: CASSDLQPGQGPQSSYNEQFF
DNA: TGTGCCAGCAGCGACCTTCAGCCGGGACAGGGGCCACAGAGCTCCTACAATGAGCAGTTCTTC

size: .
D: .
length: 14
V: TRBV5-1
J: TRBJ1-6
CDR3: CASSLVAGDSPLHF
DNA: TGCGCCAGCAGCTTGGTGGCGGGAGATTCACCCCTCCACTTT

size: .
D: .
length: 14
V: TRBV19
J: TRBJ2-3
CDR3: CASSIRGGADTQYF
DNA: TGTGCCAGTAGTATAAGGGGTGGGGCAGATACGCAGTATTTT

size: .
D: .
length: 15
V: TRBV9
J: TRBJ1-2
CDR3: CASSGGGETNYGYTF
DNA: TGTGCCAGCAGCGGAGGCGGCGAGACGAACTATGGCTACACCTTC

size: .
D: .
length: 13
V: TRBV29-1
J: TRBJ1-1
CDR3: CSTGTYQLTEAFF
DNA: TGCAGCACCGGGACTTACCAGCTAACTGAAGCTTTCTTT

size: .
D: .
length: 17
V: TRBV3-1/TRBV3-2
J: TRBJ1-1
CDR3: CASSQVRFPGGVTEAFF
DNA: TGTGCCAGCAGCCAAGTTCGTTTCCCGGGGGGCGTCACTGAAGCTTTCTTT

size: .
D: TRBD1
length: 14
V: TRBV29-1
J: TRBJ2-1
CDR3: CSVDSGQAYNEQFF
DNA: TGCAGCGTTGATTCGGGACAGGCCTACAATGAGCAGTTCTTC